Below, one T cell receptor beta chain is given with its context. After extraction with the RNeasy kit, about 0.45 to 1 ug of the RNA was reverse transcribed using random hexamers. TCRdb passed the immunoSEQ multiplex PCR reads through MiXCR, listing each CDR3 protein once. The repertoire holds some 150,000 distinct CDR3 sequences, with 90% to 95% as singletons. This specimen belongs to a study of CD8 T cells in Susac syndrome. The CDR3 totals 14 residues. V dropped 4 bases and J dropped 1 base, with 9 bases sitting between them. Germline values: CDR1 SGHAT, CDR2 FQNNGV. The TCR originated in a human donor with multiple sclerosis. Sequenced: CD8+ T cells from PBMCs. The V and J genes are TRBV11-2 and TRBJ2-3, with TRBD2 as a possible D gene (6 bases). This CDR3 reads CASSSGLRTDTQYF. In DNA form, the CDR3 reads TGTGCCAGCAGCTCGGGACTTCGCACAGATACGCAGTATTTT.